One sample yielded the 10 T cell receptor beta chains listed below, sequenced in a study of T cells in Graves' hyperthyroidism and ophthalmopathy. RNA transcripts were the template for amplifying TCR beta CDR3 regions. Initially, a first-round RT-PCR of the TCR CDR3 employed the HTBI primer set. From the multiplex PCR reads, TCRdb called clonotypes with MiXCR, one entry per CDR3 protein. The data hold some 490,000 distinct CDR3 sequences, with roughly 22% observed a single time. The sequencing input was blood. These receptors all stem from a woman aged 70-85 years with Graves' ophthalmopathy.

This chain joins TRBV29-1 and TRBJ2-3; 9 bases agree with TRBD1. V trimming: 5 bases; J trimming: 1 base; junction bases outside the gene matches: 1. The CDR3 is made up of 13 amino acids. Germline V gives CDR1 SQVTM, CDR2 ANQGSEA. Written as DNA, the CDR3 is TGCAGCGTTCGGACAGGGGGCACAGATACGCAGTATTTT. Its translation is CSVRTGGTDTQYF.

This clonotype was observed a handful of times. V and J are TRBV20-1 and TRBJ2-3; tentative D call: TRBD2 (6 bases). V lost 6 bases, J lost 2 bases, and 12 bases lay in between. The V gene's germline CDR1 is DFQATT and CDR2 SNEGSKA (reference sequence). CDR3 length: 13 residues. The CDR3 spells CSANGGPTDTQYF. The CDR3 coding sequence is TGCAGTGCCAACGGGGGACCCACAGATACGCAGTATTTT.

This clonotype was detected only a few times. The chain links TRBV18 to TRBJ2-3, with 12 positions matching TRBD2. V lost 5 bases, J lost 6 bases, and 6 bases stayed unmatched. The length of the CDR3 is 15 residues. Germline CDR1 and CDR2: KGHSH and LQKENI. CDR3 region: CASSSLAGGPDTQYF. As DNA, the CDR3 is TGTGCCAGCTCATCCCTAGCGGGAGGGCCCGATACGCAGTATTTT.

The chain employs TRBV7-6 and TRBJ2-1; tentatively, D is TRBD2 (7 bases). Trimming shortened V by 5 bases and J by 9 bases, and 20 bases separated the two germline ends. The germline gives CDR1 SGHVS, CDR2 FNYEAQ. CDR3 size: 15 residues. CDR3 coding DNA: TGTGCCAGCAGCCCCTTTAACGGGGGGCGGGGTGAGCAGTTCTTC. Its protein is CASSPFNGGRGEQFF.

The chain links TRBV19 to TRBJ2-7, with D unresolved. V dropped 3 bases and J dropped 6 bases, with 18 bases sitting between them. The CDR3 covers 15 residues. Per the germline V gene, CDR1 is LNHDA and CDR2 is SQIVND (reference sequence). CDR3 nucleotide sequence: TGTGCCAGTAGTATCAAGGCAGGAGACCTCGTCGAGCAGTACTTC. Its translation is CASSIKAGDLVEQYF.

This clonotype was found many times. This chain joins TRBV12-3 or TRBV12-4 and TRBJ2-7; 8 bases align to TRBD2. The CDR3 totals 12 residues. V shed 6 bases, J shed 6 bases, and the junction held 4 bases outside the gene matches. The CDR3 here is CASSPTSVEQYF. In DNA form, the CDR3 reads TGTGCCAGCAGCCCGACTAGCGTCGAGCAGTACTTC.

This clonotype was seen a few times. V is TRBV20-1 and J is TRBJ2-5, with a weak D call TRBD2 (5 bases). Germline lookup yields CDR1 DFQATT and CDR2 SNEGSKA (reference sequence). The V end was cut by 3 bases, the J end by 3 bases, with 14 bases between. CDR3 length: 14 amino acids. Here the CDR3 DNA reads TGCAGTGCTAGTGAGAGGGCCGGGGAAGAGACCCAGTACTTC. As protein: CSASERAGEETQYF.

This clonotype was observed a few times. The J gene is TRBJ2-3, the V gene TRBV25-1; a possible D gene is TRBD2 (6 bases). CDR3 length equals 15 residues. The V end was cut by 4 bases, the J end by 2 bases, with 13 bases between. The germline V gene has CDR1 MGHDK and CDR2 SYGVNS. CDR3 residues: CASSVGGLNTDTQYF. The CDR3 coding sequence is TGTGCCAGCAGTGTCGGGGGACTTAACACAGATACGCAGTATTTT.

As concerns this clonotype: A much larger clone differs by one base, so this may be a read error. CDR3 residues: CASSFAGEVGTDTRYF. In DNA form, the CDR3 reads TGTGCCAGCAGTTTCGCGGGGGAGGTCGGCACAGATACGCGGTATTTT. The V call is TRBV12-3 or TRBV12-4, the J call TRBJ2-3; the match to TRBD2 covers 7 bases. CDR3 length: 16 residues.

The V and J genes are TRBV27 and TRBJ2-7, with 8 bases aligning to TRBD2. The CDR3 is made up of 21 amino acids. CDR1 MNHEY and CDR2 SMNVEV come from the germline V gene (reference sequence). V gave up 0 bases and J gave up 0 bases; unmatched junction bases: 19. The CDR3, as DNA: TGTGCCAGCAGTTTATCCTCTTTTCCTAGCGGGTCTAAAGACAGCTCCTACGAGCAGTACTTC. Its translation is CASSLSSFPSGSKDSSYEQYF.